This record covers a single TCR beta chain. Antigen specificity is unknown. Assay used: immunoSEQ multiplex PCR; TCRdb lists only in-frame clones, some missing. The sample consists of around 8,000 clones, 65% to 90% of them appearing once. This sample is part of a study of immune evolution from preneoplasia to lung adenocarcinoma. Whole-study context: HLA loss of heterozygosity: less than 9% AIS, about 15% MIA, about 35% ADC, none AAH.

Trimming shortened V by 6 bases and J by 3 bases, and 8 bases separated the two germline ends. This CDR3 has 12 residues. CDR1 and CDR2 (germline): MNHNS, SASEGT. Broader study findings: Top clone share appeared to fall from AAH through AIS, MIA, adenocarcinoma.

Sequenced sample: FFPE minimally invasive lung adenocarcinoma tissue. The TCR originated in a person aged 70 to 79 with lung adenocarcinoma. This sequence joins TRBV6-1 and TRBJ1-1; no firm D call. The CDR3 region has the DNA TGTGCCAGCAGCCTGAGGGACACTGAAGCTTTCTTT. Translating gives CASSLRDTEAFF.